This T cell receptor beta chain was retrieved from a study of T cells in Graves' hyperthyroidism and ophthalmopathy. RNA transcripts provided the source from which TCR beta CDR3 regions were amplified. The study used the HTBI primer set for a first-round RT-PCR of the TCR CDR3. TCRdb re-analysed the multiplex PCR reads in MiXCR, keeping a single row per CDR3 protein. Of about 640,000 distinct CDR3 sequences in the sample, 40% to 55% were seen once. There are a few counts of this clonotype. Its antigen is not known. Regarding the study as a whole: Most clonotypes expanded in thyroid above 0.001 were likewise present in blood.

The CDR3 loop spans 17 amino acids. The germline V gene encodes CDR1 SGHRS and CDR2 YFSETQ. J lost 0 bases, V lost 2 bases, and 8 bases had no gene match. The specimen sequenced was peripheral blood or thyroid tissue (not recorded which). This TCR was recovered from an adult man with Graves' disease, either hyperthyroidism or ophthalmopathy (not recorded which). V is TRBV5-1 and J is TRBJ1-2; 9 bases match TRBD1. The CDR3 is CASSFMDRGLANYGYTF. For the CDR3, the DNA is TGCGCCAGCAGCTTCATGGACAGGGGTTTAGCTAACTATGGCTACACCTTC.